This TCR beta chain is from a study of response to subunit inactivated influenza vaccine. TCRdb recomputed calls from the RT-PCR reads with MiXCR, one row per CDR3 protein. The table shows roughly 650,000 distinct CDR3 sequences, with 14% occurring only once. This clonotype was picked up a small number of times. Its antigen is unidentified. The study, taken as a whole, reports: That few new T cells are recruited by each seasonal influenza vaccination was the authors' suggestion.

CDR1 MDHEN and CDR2 SYDVKM come from the germline V gene. CDR3 length equals 18 residues. V was pared by 3 bases and J by 3 bases, with 20 bases between. The clonotype comes from a man in his fifties or sixties who received an inactivated influenza vaccine. The source material was PBMCs from blood, sampled 14 to 15 days before vaccination. The genes are TRBV28 and TRBJ2-2; D might be TRBD2 (6 bases). CDR3: CASSFPLSAGMYTGELFF. The CDR3 DNA sequence: TGTGCCAGCAGTTTCCCACTTTCTGCGGGGATGTACACCGGGGAGCTGTTTTTT.